Listed below are T cell receptor beta chains from one sample, sequenced in a study of PD-1 blockade in classical Hodgkin lymphoma. Assay: immunoSEQ multiplex PCR; the TCRdb copy retains only in-frame clones and omits some. Of around 6,700 clones in the sample, approximately 80% were seen once. Sequenced here: CD4+ T cells from blood, sampled at baseline. These receptor sequences come from a human donor with classical Hodgkin lymphoma. Each CDR3 is given with its conserved first and last residue. The D gene is left open where the match is weak. Expanded clones get a size class; other rows say once, few or many, or leave the size out.

>-|large|TRBJ2-7|TRBV11-2
TGTGCCAGCAGCGTGACTAGTTCCTACGAGCAGTACTTC
CASSVTSSYEQYF
>TRBD2|-|TRBJ2-1|TRBV9
TGTGCCAGCAGCGTAGGAGCGGGGGGCTACAATGAGCAGTTCTTC
CASSVGAGGYNEQFF
>-|-|TRBJ2-3|TRBV10-2
TGCGCCAGCAGTTCTGGGGGAGATACGCAGTATTTT
CASSSGGDTQYF
>-|-|TRBJ2-7|TRBV19
TGTGCCAGCAGGGACGCCAGGGGGGGATCCTACGAGCAGTACTTC
CASRDARGGSYEQYF
>-|-|TRBJ1-4|TRBV13
TGTGCCAGCAGCATGCGGACGGCAACTAATGAAAAACTGTTTTTT
CASSMRTATNEKLFF
>TRBD2|once|TRBJ2-1|TRBV11-2
TGTGCCAGCAGCCCGACTAGCGGGGGGCGGTTTGAGCAGTTCTTC
CASSPTSGGRFEQFF
>-|-|TRBJ2-7|TRBV30
TGTGCCTGGAGTGGCAGGGTTTCCTACGAGCAGTACTTC
CAWSGRVSYEQYF
>TRBD1|-|TRBJ2-7|TRBV19
TGTGCCAGTAGTATGGACAGGGGGTACGAGCAGTACTTC
CASSMDRGYEQYF
>-|-|TRBJ1-2|TRBV27
TGTGCCAGCAGCCGCCGGGGAGGGTCGAGCAGCTACACCTTC
CASSRRGGSSSYTF
>TRBD2|-|TRBJ2-1|TRBV18
TGTGCCAGCTCACGAGGACTAGCGGCTTACAATGAGCAGTTCTTC
CASSRGLAAYNEQFF
>-|-|TRBJ1-3|TRBV6-1
TGTGCCAGCAGTGCCTATGGAAACACCATATATTTT
CASSAYGNTIYF
>-|-|TRBJ2-5|TRBV28
TGTGCCAGCAGTTTGAGGGCGGGGTACGTGTACCAAGAGACCCAGTACTTC
CASSLRAGYVYQETQYF
>-|few|TRBJ1-2|TRBV11-2
TGTGCCAGCAGCTTAGACGGGGGTAGGGGCTACACCTTC
CASSLDGGRGYTF
>-|-|TRBJ2-2|TRBV5-1
TGCGCCAGCAGCCGGGTCACCGGGGAGCTGTTTTTT
CASSRVTGELFF
>-|-|TRBJ1-1|TRBV27
TGTGCCAGCACGACAAGGAACACTGAAGCTTTCTTT
CASTTRNTEAFF
>-|-|TRBJ1-2|TRBV4-1
TGCGCCAGCAGCCAAGATTTGAAGGGCTACACCTTC
CASSQDLKGYTF
>TRBD1|-|TRBJ1-4|TRBV28
TGTGCCAGCAGTCGAACGGACAGGGGGTTGGGTGAAAAACTGTTTTTT
CASSRTDRGLGEKLFF
>-|-|TRBJ2-5|TRBV4-1
TGCGCCAGCAGCCAAGATTCAACGGGTCCGGAGACCCAGTACTTC
CASSQDSTGPETQYF
>-|-|TRBJ2-7|TRBV11-3
TGTGCCAGCAGCGTGACTAGTTCCTACGAGCAGTACTTC
CASSVTSSYEQYF
>TRBD1|-|TRBJ1-1|TRBV30
TGTGCCTGGAGTGCACCGGGACAGGCACTTCGGGGTGTGGTTGAAGCTTTCTTT
CAWSAPGQALRGVVEAFF
>-|-|TRBJ1-1|TRBV10-2
TGCGCCAGCAGTGTAAGGGAGATGAACACTGAAGCTTTCTTT
CASSVREMNTEAFF
>TRBD1|large|TRBJ2-7|TRBV4-1
TGCGCCAGCAGCCAGAGACAACCGGGACAGTTCTACGAGCAGTACTTC
CASSQRQPGQFYEQYF
>-|few|TRBJ2-5|TRBV5-4
TGTGCCAGCAGCTTTTCGACTAGAAGCCAAGAGACCCAGTACTTC
CASSFSTRSQETQYF
>TRBD2|-|TRBJ2-7|TRBV2
TGTGCCAGCAGTGCTACCGGGACTATAAATCAGTACTTC
CASSATGTINQYF
>TRBD2|-|TRBJ2-1|TRBV5-1
TGCGCCAGCAGCTTGTCGAGCGGGGCCCTTAATGAGCAGTTCTTC
CASSLSSGALNEQFF
>TRBD2|-|TRBJ2-1|TRBV27
TGTGCCAGCTATAGAATAGCGGGGAGGTCCAATGAGCAGTTCTTC
CASYRIAGRSNEQFF
>-|-|TRBJ1-2|TRBV7-2
TGTGCCAGCAGCTTGTTTACAGGGAACTATGGCTACACCTTC
CASSLFTGNYGYTF
>-|-|TRBJ2-5|TRBV18
TGTGCCAGCTCACCACAAGTTCAGGGGCGGGAGACCCAGTACTTC
CASSPQVQGRETQYF
>-|-|TRBJ2-5|TRBV19
TGTGCCAGTAGTATACAGGGAGAGACCCAGTACTTC
CASSIQGETQYF
>-|few|TRBJ1-6|TRBV4-1
TGCGCCAGCAGCCAAGGACCAAGGGGCTCCTATAATTCACCCCTCCACTTT
CASSQGPRGSYNSPLHF
>TRBD1|-|TRBJ1-1|TRBV25-1
TGTGCCAGCACCTCCTTGGAACAGGGGGCTGAAGCTTTCTTT
CASTSLEQGAEAFF
>-|-|TRBJ2-3|TRBV6-5
TGTGCCAGCAGTTACGGGGGCACCCAGGGTACGCAGTATTTT
CASSYGGTQGTQYF
>-|-|TRBJ2-3|TRBV12-5
TGTGCTAGTGGTCCACGGACTGTTTGGGATACGCAGTATTTT
CASGPRTVWDTQYF
>-|-|TRBJ2-7|TRBV5-5
TGTGCCAGCAGCGACCAGAGGGAGCAGTACTTC
CASSDQREQYF
>TRBD1|-|TRBJ2-7|TRBV5-1
TGCGCCAGCAGCTTGAGTTCCGACGGGACAGGGTTCTCCTACGAGCAGTACTTC
CASSLSSDGTGFSYEQYF
>TRBD1|once|TRBJ2-2|TRBV7-2
TGTGCCAGCAGCTTCTCCGAACAGGGGCGCGGGGAGCTGTTTTTT
CASSFSEQGRGELFF
>-|-|TRBJ1-1|TRBV6-1
TGTGCCAGCAGTTTAGCAGGACGACCTGAAGCTTTCTTT
CASSLAGRPEAFF
>-|-|TRBJ2-5|TRBV7-9
TGTGCCAGCAGCTTGGACGCTCTCGGGGAGGGGGTGTTTAAAGAGACCCAGTACTTC
CASSLDALGEGVFKETQYF
>-|few|TRBJ1-2|TRBV19
TGTGCCAGTAGTGGCCTGGGGACGGGAGGCTACACCTTC
CASSGLGTGGYTF
>TRBD1|-|TRBJ1-2|TRBV27
TGTGCCAGCAGTTTCCCAGCCAAGACTAAGCACCAGGACAGGGGGAAAAGGAACTATGGCTACACCTTC
CASSFPAKTKHQDRGKRNYGYTF
>-|-|TRBJ2-2|TRBV14
TGTGCCAGCAGCCAAGACGGCACCGGGGAGCTGTTTTTT
CASSQDGTGELFF
>TRBD2|-|TRBJ2-3|TRBV5-4
TGTGCCACCCATGACCGACCCGCGGGAGCGACAGATACGCAGTATTTT
CATHDRPAGATDTQYF
>-|-|TRBJ1-3|TRBV10-2
TGCGCCAGCAGTGAGTTACCCCTCGGAGGCACCATATATTTT
CASSELPLGGTIYF